These T cell receptor beta chains were read from a single sample in a study of PD-L1 blockade in urothelial cancer. Profiling relied on immunoSEQ multiplex PCR, and the TCRdb table lists in-frame clones only, not all of them. The sample lists roughly 120,000 clones; roughly 90% were seen once. The sequencing used PBMCs, collected around atezolizumab (anti-PD-L1) treatment. Receptors originate from a man aged 55 to 70 with urothelial cancer. CDR3s include the opening cysteine and the closing phenylalanine or tryptophan. D genes are given only for firm matches. The size entry is marked missing in some rows and otherwise reads once, few, many or a size class.

>TRBJ1-1|NA|TRBV6-1|NA
TGTGCCAGCAGTGCGACTCGGGACACTGAAGCTTTCTTT
CASSATRDTEAFF
>TRBJ2-2|TRBD2|TRBV28|NA
TGTGCCAGTCAGACTAGCGGGCACACCGGGGAGCTGTTTTTT
CASQTSGHTGELFF
>TRBJ1-3|TRBD1|TRBV30|few
TGTGCCTGGGACAAAACAGGGGGCTCTGGAAACACCATATATTTT
CAWDKTGGSGNTIYF
>TRBJ2-7|NA|TRBV19|NA
TGTGCCAGTAGTATCTACCCGAGAGACAGCTCTAACGAGCAGTACTTC
CASSIYPRDSSNEQYF
>TRBJ2-3|TRBD2|TRBV2|few
TGTGCCAGCAGTACCGTAGCGGGAGGACCTAGCACAGATACGCAGTATTTT
CASSTVAGGPSTDTQYF
>TRBJ2-1|TRBD1|TRBV11-3|few
TGTGCCAGCAGCTTCAAGGGACAGGAACCTTGGGGTGAGCAGTTCTTC
CASSFKGQEPWGEQFF
>TRBJ1-5|NA|TRBV19|NA
TGTGCCAGTAGTATAGAGGAGTGGAATCAGCCCCAGCATTTT
CASSIEEWNQPQHF
>TRBJ2-3|TRBD2|TRBV19|once
TGTGCCAGTAGTACTCGACTAGCGGGGGGCACAGATACGCAGTATTTT
CASSTRLAGGTDTQYF
>TRBJ2-7|NA|TRBV4-2|NA
TGTGCCAGCAGCCAAGATAGCGGACTAATCGGGTACGAGCAGTACTTC
CASSQDSGLIGYEQYF
>TRBJ1-1|TRBD1|TRBV7-3|NA
TGTGCCAGCAGCGAGGGGGCTCTGGCTGAAGCTTTCTTT
CASSEGALAEAFF
>TRBJ2-3|TRBD2|TRBV9|few
TGTGCCAGCAGCACTAGCGGGACTACCACAGATACGCAGTATTTT
CASSTSGTTTDTQYF
>TRBJ2-7|TRBD1|TRBV29-1|NA
TGCAGCGTTGCCCCCCGGGACAGCTACGAGCAGTACTTC
CSVAPRDSYEQYF
>TRBJ1-1|NA|TRBV5-1|NA
TGCGCCAGCAGCTCAACAGGGCCTGAAGCTTTCTTT
CASSSTGPEAFF
>TRBJ2-1|NA|TRBV4-2|NA
TGTGCCAGCAGCCTAAGACTAGGCGAATACAATGAGCAGTTCTTC
CASSLRLGEYNEQFF
>TRBJ2-1|TRBD2|TRBV10-3|NA
TGTGCCATCAGTCAAGCGGGAGGGCGGTATGAGCAGTTCTTC
CAISQAGGRYEQFF
>TRBJ2-7|NA|TRBV5-6|NA
TGTGCCAGCAGCCGGCGTACGGGATACTCCTACGAGCAGTACTTC
CASSRRTGYSYEQYF
>TRBJ2-7|TRBD1|TRBV5-1|NA
TGCGCCAGCAGCTTGTACCCGGGACAGGGCACCTACGAGCAGTACTTC
CASSLYPGQGTYEQYF
>TRBJ2-1|TRBD2|TRBV4-1|NA
TGCGCCAGCAGCCAAGGGACTAGCGAGTATTACAATGAGCAGTTCTTC
CASSQGTSEYYNEQFF
>TRBJ1-2|NA|TRBV19|NA
TGTGCCAGTAGTATTAGCGCGCCCGACTATGGCTACACCTTC
CASSISAPDYGYTF
>TRBJ1-2|NA|TRBV11-2|NA
TGTGCCAGCAGCTTAAGAGGAGGGGCGACCTATGGCTACACCTTC
CASSLRGGATYGYTF
>TRBJ2-5|NA|TRBV4-1|NA
TGCGCCAGCAGCCAAGATGGAAGAGGCGCCCCGGAGACCCAGTACTTC
CASSQDGRGAPETQYF
>TRBJ1-3|NA|TRBV18|once
TGTGCCAGCTCGCCGGGAGGTGTTATAAGGTCTGGAAACACCATATATTTT
CASSPGGVIRSGNTIYF
>TRBJ2-7|NA|TRBV6-5|NA
TGTGCCAGCAGCCTACAACCACGGGACTCTAACGAGCAGTACTTC
CASSLQPRDSNEQYF